The 22 T cell receptor beta chains below all came from one sample that was sequenced in a study of T-cell reconstitution after alpha-beta-depleted transplantation in children. It was with unique molecular identifiers that the TCRbeta library was prepared. MiXCR was run by TCRdb on the PCR reads, yielding one entry per CDR3 protein. This sample has around 370,000 distinct CDR3 sequences, with about a tenth found just once. The sample was PBMCs from the stem cell graft donor, taken from the stem cell graft. The source of these receptors is a human donor who donated a stem cell graft to a child with acute lymphoblastic leukemia.

This clonotype was seen only a few times. The chain is built from TRBV5-1 and TRBJ2-7, with D uncertain. The CDR3 runs 11 residues. Per the germline V gene, CDR1 is SGHRS and CDR2 is YFSETQ. The germline V and J ends were trimmed by 3 bases and 6 bases, with 7 bases remaining between them. DNA of the CDR3: TGCGCCAGCAGCTCCGTAGCCGAGCAGTACTTC. This encodes CASSSVAEQYF. Supplemented by reference TRBV5-1 and TRBJ2-7, the full variable domain reads KAGVTQTPRYLIKTRGQQVTLSCSPISGHRSVSWYQQTPGQGLQFLFEYFSETQRNKGNFPGRFSGRQFSNSRSEMNVSTLELGDSALYLCASSSVAEQYFGPGTRLTVT.

The V and J genes are TRBV7-6 and TRBJ2-3; TRBD2 matches at 10 bases. The V and J ends lost 2 bases and 3 bases, in that order; junction bases with no gene match: 8. The CDR3 runs to 17 residues. Per the germline V gene, CDR1 is SGHVS and CDR2 is FNYEAQ. CDR3 DNA sequence: TGTGCCAGCAGCTTATGGCTAGCGGGAGAGGGTACAGATACGCAGTATTTT. It yields the protein CASSLWLAGEGTDTQYF.

This clonotype occurred once. V usage is TRBV11-3 and J usage is TRBJ2-1; D tentatively fits TRBD1 or TRBD2 (5 bases each). Trimming removed 0 bases at V and 6 bases at J, with 18 bases between. This CDR3 comprises 17 residues. Germline V lookup: CDR1 SGHNT, CDR2 YENEEA. In nucleotides, the CDR3 is TGTGCCAGCAGCTTAGATGTGGGACCGGGCACGGGCAATGAGCAGTTCTTC. Translated: CASSLDVGPGTGNEQFF. The whole variable domain, filled in from reference TRBV11-3 and TRBJ2-1, reads EAGVVQSPRYKIIEKKQPVAFWCNPISGHNTLYWYLQNLGQGPELLIRYENEEAVDDSQLPKDRFSAERLKGVDSTLKIQPAELGDSAVYLCASSLDVGPGTGNEQFFGPGTRLTVL.

This clonotype turned up a few times. The chain carries TRBV20-1 and TRBJ2-3; 10 positions match TRBD2. The CDR3 length is 16 residues. The V segment lost 7 bases and the J segment 2 bases; nucleotides outside the gene matches: 12. Germline V lookup: CDR1 DFQATT, CDR2 SNEGSKA (reference sequence). The CDR3, as DNA: TGCAGTGGGGTACAGACTAGCGGGTTGTCCACAGATACGCAGTATTTT. Its translation is CSGVQTSGLSTDTQYF.

This clonotype was picked up a small number of times. The V and J genes are TRBV4-1 and TRBJ2-3, with 8 positions matching TRBD1. CDR1 and CDR2 from the germline V gene are MGHRA and YSYEKL. J was trimmed by 2 bases and V by 0 bases; bases with no gene match: 7. The CDR3 totals 17 residues. CDR3 bases: TGCGCCAGCAGCCAAGAAGGGACAGGAGGGATCACAGATACGCAGTATTTT. Its translation: CASSQEGTGGITDTQYF.

The chain employs TRBV7-6 and TRBJ2-1; 8 nucleotides line up with TRBD1. Germline lookup yields CDR1 SGHVS and CDR2 FNYEAQ. The CDR3 runs to 13 residues. With 3 bases clipped from V and 9 bases from J, the junction kept 4 bases outside the gene matches. The CDR3, as DNA: TGTGCCAGCAGCTTGACAGGGGATGGTGAGCAGTTCTTC. It yields the protein CASSLTGDGEQFF.

This clonotype was detected a few times. V usage is TRBV18 and J usage is TRBJ1-5, with D unresolved. The CDR3 runs 13 residues. Germline assignment: CDR1 KGHSH and CDR2 LQKENI. The germline V and J ends were trimmed by 1 base and 9 bases, with 10 bases remaining between them. The DNA for the CDR3 is TGTGCCAGCTCACCACTCGGTGAAGGGCCCCAGCATTTT. Translating it yields CASSPLGEGPQHF.

The chain combines TRBV10-3 with TRBJ2-3; D gene unclear. The CDR3 covers 16 residues. Trimming cost V 6 bases and J 4 bases, with 20 bases left between them. Per the germline V gene, CDR1 is ENHRY and CDR2 is SYGVKD. CDR3 region: CAISYDIESTPDTQYF. The CDR3, as DNA: TGTGCCATCAGCTACGACATCGAGTCAACCCCAGATACGCAGTATTTT.

This clonotype was found a few times. The rearrangement joins TRBV4-3 to TRBJ2-1, with TRBD2 matching over 9 bases. This CDR3 region has 14 residues. Germline CDR1 reads LGHNA; CDR2 reads YSLEER. V was pared by 1 base and J by 9 bases, with 4 bases of the junction left unmatched. The CDR3: CASSQAREGGEQFF. The CDR3 nucleotides read TGCGCCAGCAGCCAAGCGCGGGAGGGCGGTGAGCAGTTCTTC.

This clonotype was observed a few times. The V and J genes are TRBV10-3 and TRBJ2-5, with 9 bases fitting TRBD2. Germline CDR1 is ENHRY and CDR2 is SYGVKD. The CDR3 length is 18 residues. Trimming removed 3 bases from V and 5 bases from J; junction bases left unmatched: 16. The CDR3 sequence is CAISEPLPASGMIETQYF. In nucleotides, the CDR3 is TGTGCCATCAGTGAACCACTCCCGGCTAGCGGGATGATCGAGACCCAGTACTTC.

This clonotype has a handful of counts. The chain combines TRBV9 with TRBJ2-1, with D perhaps matching TRBD1 or TRBD2 (7 bases each). The V gene lost 7 bases and the J gene lost 5 bases, with 16 bases spanning the gap. The germline V gene encodes CDR1 SGDLS and CDR2 YYNGEE. This CDR3 comprises 14 residues. The CDR3 loop is CASSRQGGDNEQFF. The CDR3 nucleotides are TGTGCCAGCTCCCGACAGGGAGGGGACAATGAGCAGTTCTTC.

The V call is TRBV20-1, the J call TRBJ2-1; 9 bases are a match to TRBD2. Germline CDR1 reads DFQATT; CDR2 reads SNEGSKA (reference sequence). Trimming at V came to 0 bases and at J to 6 bases, leaving 3 bases not matched to a gene. The CDR3 covers 14 residues. The CDR3 nucleotides are TGCAGTGCTAGAGATCCGCGGGGGGGCAATGAGCAGTTCTTC. Translating it yields CSARDPRGGNEQFF.

J is TRBJ1-2 and V is TRBV6-2 or TRBV6-3; D not resolved. Trimming removed 6 bases at V and 2 bases at J, with 7 bases between. CDR3 length equals 12 residues. Germline V gives CDR1 MNHEY, CDR2 SVGEGT. CDR3 sequence reads: CASRTANYGYTF. The CDR3 DNA reads TGTGCCAGCAGGACCGCGAACTATGGCTACACCTTC.

This clonotype was counted between two and nine times. J is TRBJ2-1 and V is TRBV12-3 or TRBV12-4, with unresolved D. Between the trimmed V and J ends, which lost 8 bases and 6 bases, there was a span of 8 bases. This CDR3 has 11 amino acids. CDR3 sequence reads: CASSDGNEQFF. The CDR3 DNA follows: TGTGCCAGCTCTGATGGCAATGAGCAGTTCTTC.

To note about this clonotype: A much more abundant neighbour one base away suggests this may be a read error. V is TRBV5-1 and J is TRBJ2-7; 7 nucleotides align to TRBD1. Germline V lookup: CDR1 SGHRS, CDR2 YFSETQ. The CDR3 is made up of 14 amino acids. The CDR3 nucleotides are TGCGCCAGCAGCTTGGGGGACAGAGCCTACAAGCAGTACTTC. Protein: CASSLGDRAYKQYF.

This clonotype showed up many times. The genes are TRBV29-1 and TRBJ2-5; TRBD1 agrees at 8 bases. With V trimmed by 2 bases and J by 5 bases, 4 bases remained unmatched. In germline, CDR1 is SQVTM, CDR2 ANQGSEA. The CDR3 runs 13 residues. The CDR3 region has the DNA TGCAGCGTTGAAAGACAGGGGAGGGAGACCCAGTACTTC. Its protein is CSVERQGRETQYF.

This clonotype turned up a few times. The chain has TRBV6-2 or TRBV6-3 and TRBJ2-2, with 8 nucleotides matching TRBD2. Germline-derived CDR1 and CDR2 are MNHEY and SVGEGT. This CDR3 has 16 amino acids. The junction had 7 bases not matched to a gene; V was cut back by 2 bases and J by 5 bases. The CDR3 region is CASSYPTGGLTGELFF. The DNA for the CDR3 is TGTGCCAGCAGTTACCCGACGGGAGGGTTGACCGGGGAGCTGTTTTTT.

This clonotype was observed many times. The chain is built from TRBV7-2 and TRBJ2-2, with TRBD2 matching over 11 bases. CDR1 and CDR2 (germline): SGHTA, FQGNSA. The V segment lost 1 base and the J segment 6 bases; nucleotides outside the gene matches: 1. The CDR3 extends over 15 amino acids. The CDR3 DNA reads as TGTGCCAGCAGCTTAGTAGCGGGAGGGTCCGGGGAGCTGTTTTTT. This translates into CASSLVAGGSGELFF.

About this clonotype itself: A much bigger clone sits one base away, suggesting this may be a read error. The chain combines TRBV5-1 with TRBJ2-6; D perhaps matches TRBD1 (5 bases). CDR3 length equals 15 residues. The germline V gene has CDR1 SGHRS and CDR2 YFSETQ. The DNA of the CDR3 is TGCGCCAGCAGCTCCCTTGGCTCTGGGGCCAACGGCCTGACTTTC. Its protein product is CASSSLGSGANGLTF.

This clonotype was seen repeatedly, ten times or more. The rearrangement joins TRBV7-8 to TRBJ2-1; D unclear. Germline assignment: CDR1 SGHVS and CDR2 FQNEAQ. The CDR3 contains 16 residues. V lost 5 bases, J lost 2 bases, and 16 bases lay in between. The chain's CDR3 is CASSPAQIAAYNEQFF. CDR3 DNA: TGTGCCAGCAGCCCCGCCCAGATTGCGGCCTACAATGAGCAGTTCTTC.

The chain employs TRBV15 and TRBJ2-7, with 11 bases identical to TRBD2. V lost 0 bases, J lost 7 bases, and 11 bases stayed unmatched. The CDR3 spans 17 residues. CDR1 LNHNV and CDR2 YYDKDF come from the germline V gene (reference sequence). The CDR3, as DNA: TGTGCCACCAGCAGAGAAAGACTAGCGGGACCCACTATGGAGCAGTACTTC. Translating it yields CATSRERLAGPTMEQYF.

A single count supports this clonotype. V usage is TRBV11-2 and J usage is TRBJ2-1, with 13 positions matching TRBD2. The CDR3 covers 17 residues. Germline V lookup: CDR1 SGHAT, CDR2 FQNNGV. V was pared by 5 bases and J by 6 bases, with 10 bases of the junction left unmatched. This CDR3 is CASSSGLAGDGANEQFF. The CDR3 DNA reads TGTGCCAGCAGCAGCGGACTAGCGGGAGACGGAGCCAATGAGCAGTTCTTC.